The entry that follows covers one T cell receptor beta chain sequence. This specimen comes from a study of blood T cell dynamics during melanoma immunotherapy. Study information: Standard first-line treatment here was pembrolizumab or nivolumab plus ipilimumab in metastatic melanoma.

The assay was immunoSEQ multiplex PCR, and TCRdb's table has in-frame clones only and misses some. The sample has around 15,000 clones; approximately 94% are singletons. Specified time point: week 3, after first cycle of checkpoint inhibitor. The sample consisted of effector memory CD8+ T cells from blood, taken from a patient treated with checkpoint blockade. This sequence was found in a human donor with melanoma.

The CDR3 DNA reads as TGTGCCAGCAGCGTTTCGACAGGGGCCGGTAAGACCGGGGAGCTGTTTTTT. It codes for CASSVSTGAGKTGELFF. The rearrangement links TRBV9 to TRBJ2-2; 8 nucleotides align to TRBD1. Germline V gene data show CDR1 as SGDLS and CDR2 as YYNGEE. The ends lost 2 bases at V and 5 bases at J; junction bases unmatched: 11. This CDR3 is built from 17 residues.